The 29 T cell receptor beta chains below all came from one sample that was sequenced in a study of molecular identifiers for immune sequencing clone quantification. TCRdb processed the PCR reads anew with MiXCR; each CDR3 protein has one entry. This sample carries about 510,000 distinct CDR3 sequences, 25% of them seen once, and the ten largest clones take approximately 0.76%. The specimen sequenced was naive CD8+ T cells from blood, with Jurkat cell RNA spiked in. Documented subset: FACS-sorted CD8+CD4-CCR7+CD45RA+ naive T cells. These receptors all stem from a human donor in good health. Some libraries in this study had Jurkat cell RNA spiked in.

This clonotype has ten or more counts. The chain has TRBV7-9 and TRBJ2-7, with D perhaps TRBD1 (5 bases). From germline, CDR1 is SEHNR and CDR2 FQNEAQ (reference sequence). The germline V and J ends were trimmed by 4 bases and 0 bases, with 10 bases remaining between them. CDR3 length: 14 amino acids. The chain's CDR3 is CASSSPGNSYEQYF. Here the CDR3 DNA reads TGTGCCAGCAGCTCACCAGGGAACTCCTACGAGCAGTACTTC.

This clonotype was seen more than once but under ten times. The genes are TRBV30 and TRBJ1-1; D remains unclear. Looked up from germline, CDR1 is GTSNPN and CDR2 is SVGIG (reference sequence). The V and J ends lost 1 base and 5 bases respectively, with 5 bases between them. There are 11 residues in the CDR3. In nucleotides, the CDR3 is TGTGCCTGGAGTGACGGGACTGAAGCTTTCTTT. The encoded protein is CAWSDGTEAFF.

The CDR3 reads CASSVPAGTSVSDTQYF. CDR3 bases: TGTGCCAGCAGCGTACCTGCCGGGACTAGCGTTTCAGATACGCAGTATTTT. This rearrangement joins TRBV9 to TRBJ2-3; 10 bases fit TRBD2. V trimming: 1 base; J trimming: 4 bases; junction bases outside the gene matches: 9. This CDR3 region has 17 residues. Germline values: CDR1 SGDLS, CDR2 YYNGEE.

V gene TRBV9 combines with J gene TRBJ1-4; 8 bases match TRBD1. After removal of 2 bases from V and 5 bases from J, the junction contained 5 bases not matched to a gene. The CDR3 loop spans 15 amino acids. Germline CDR1 reads SGDLS; CDR2 reads YYNGEE. CDR3 residues: CASSVETGVNEKLFF. The DNA for the CDR3 is TGTGCCAGCAGCGTTGAGACAGGGGTAAATGAAAAACTGTTTTTT.

This clonotype has more than one count but fewer than ten. V is TRBV7-2 and J is TRBJ2-7, with TRBD2 as a possible D gene (6 bases). Germline CDR1 is SGHTA and CDR2 is FQGNSA. CDR3 size: 15 residues. V was clipped by 2 bases and J by 6 bases, with 17 bases between them. For the CDR3, the DNA is TGTGCCAGCAGCTTAATGGAGGGAACGTTGCGCGAGCAGTACTTC. This encodes CASSLMEGTLREQYF.

The chain has TRBV12-5 and TRBJ1-1; D unresolved. Trimming shortened V by 2 bases and J by 0 bases, and 7 bases separated the two germline ends. Germline lookup yields CDR1 LGHNT and CDR2 FRNRAP. This CDR3 comprises 14 residues. Written as DNA, the CDR3 is TGTGCTAGTGGTTTGACGGGCCTGAACACTGAAGCTTTCTTT. Its protein is CASGLTGLNTEAFF.

This clonotype was recorded many times. V usage is TRBV7-9 and J usage is TRBJ1-3; D is unclear. Trimming shortened V by 5 bases and J by 0 bases, and 11 bases separated the two germline ends. The CDR3 has 15 amino acids. Germline V CDR1 and CDR2: SEHNR, FQNEAQ (reference sequence). The CDR3 reads CASSDGLYSGNTIYF. The CDR3 bases are TGTGCCAGCAGCGACGGACTTTACTCTGGAAACACCATATATTTT. The full variable domain, its missing parts supplied by reference TRBV7-9 and TRBJ1-3, is DTGVSQNPRHKITKRGQNVTFRCDPISEHNRLYWYRQTLGQGPEFLTYFQNEAQLEKSRLLSDRFSAERPKGSFSTLEIQRTEQGDSAMYLCASSDGLYSGNTIYFGEGSWLTVV.

This clonotype was observed a handful of times. A much larger clone sits a single nucleotide away, making a read error possible. The chain couples TRBV5-1 to TRBJ2-5; TRBD1 is a possible D gene (6 bases). This CDR3 is built from 14 residues. Trimming took off 4 bases at V and 4 bases at J, with 14 bases between the two ends. Looked up from germline, CDR1 is SGHRS and CDR2 is YFSETQ. DNA of the CDR3: TGCGCCAGCAGCCTAAACAGGGCACGAGAGACCCAGTACTTC. It translates to CASSLNRARETQYF.

This clonotype appeared a few times. This chain links TRBV20-1 with TRBJ2-3; D may be TRBD1 or TRBD2 (5 bases each). The CDR3 consists of 12 residues. Germline V gene lookup returns CDR1 DFQATT and CDR2 SNEGSKA (reference sequence). Trimming took 5 bases from V and 2 from J, leaving 8 bases between them. The DNA for the CDR3 is TGCAGTGCTTTGGGGGTCACAGATACGCAGTATTTT. Protein product: CSALGVTDTQYF.

As for this clonotype: A junction boundary mismatches the germline segment, possibly from a read error. The V gene is TRBV7-2, the J gene TRBJ2-7; no firm D call. CDR3 size: 16 residues. Looked up from germline, CDR1 is SGHTA and CDR2 is FQGNSA. CDR3 nucleotides: TGTGCCAGCAGCTTGTCCCCCCCTGGGGAACTCCCCAAGCAGTGCTTC. Its protein product is CASSLSPPGELPKQCF.

This clonotype was seen ten or more times. The J gene is TRBJ2-7, the V gene TRBV5-5; possibly TRBD1 or TRBD2 for D (5 bases each). Trimming removed 0 bases from V and 1 base from J, with 11 bases in between. Germline V gene data show CDR1 as SGHKS and CDR2 as YYEKEE (reference sequence). The CDR3 extends over 15 amino acids. The CDR3 protein is CASSLGPGRSYEQYF. The CDR3 nucleotides are TGTGCCAGCAGCTTGGGGCCGGGACGATCCTACGAGCAGTACTTC.

Remarks on this clonotype: Its ends do not fully match the called genes, so a read error is possible. The chain links TRBV29-1 to TRBJ2-1, with 8 positions matching TRBD2. This CDR3 region has 12 residues. Germline loops: CDR1 SQVTM, CDR2 ANQGSEA. CDR3 loop: CSVDSGSGEQSF. In DNA, the CDR3 is TGCAGCGTTGACAGCGGGAGTGGTGAGCAGTCCTTC.

The sample holds a few counts of this clonotype. The chain carries TRBV30 and TRBJ2-1; D is perhaps TRBD1 or TRBD2 (6 bases each). Germline V gene data show CDR1 as GTSNPN and CDR2 as SVGIG (reference sequence). The length of the CDR3 is 14 residues. V was pared by 0 bases and J by 7 bases, with 13 bases between. The CDR3 nucleotides are TGTGCCTGGAGTGTACTATGGGGGGCTAATGAGCAGTTCTTC. Its translation: CAWSVLWGANEQFF.

This clonotype was seen more than once but under ten times. CDR3 in DNA: TGCGCCAGCAGCCAAAGTGGATCCGCCTTAGGCGTGAACACTGAAGCTTTCTTT. Translated: CASSQSGSALGVNTEAFF. The chain couples TRBV4-1 to TRBJ1-1; D is ambiguous. Germline values: CDR1 MGHRA, CDR2 YSYEKL. The CDR3 spans 18 residues. V was clipped by 2 bases and J by 0 bases, with 19 bases between them.

With regard to this clonotype: With a much larger clone just one base away, this may be a read error. The chain carries TRBV7-9 and TRBJ2-3, with 8 positions matching TRBD2. V dropped 5 bases and J dropped 11; count of bases not matched to a gene: 15. CDR1 and CDR2 from the germline V gene are SEHNR and FQNEAQ (reference sequence). The CDR3 extends over 15 amino acids. For the CDR3, the DNA is TGTGCCAGCAGCCCTAATAGCGGGGTGTTGTTAATGCAGTATTTT. This codes for CASSPNSGVLLMQYF.

This clonotype came up many times. The J gene is TRBJ2-3, the V gene TRBV28, with 10 positions matching TRBD1. Trimming cost V 4 bases and J 2 bases; bases outside gene matches: 9. The CDR3 consists of 17 residues. CDR1 and CDR2 from the germline V gene are MDHEN and SYDVKM. In DNA form, the CDR3 reads TGTGCCAGCAGTTCCAAGTGGGGACAGGGGTACACAGATACGCAGTATTTT. It translates to CASSSKWGQGYTDTQYF.

The chain links TRBV4-3 to TRBJ1-3, with TRBD1 matching over 9 bases. The V segment lost 5 bases and the J segment 3 bases; nucleotides outside the gene matches: 11. Germline CDR1 LGHNA, CDR2 YSLEER. This CDR3 is built from 17 residues. The CDR3 nucleotides read TGCGCCAGCAGCGCCCAAACACAGGGGGCAGTTGGAAACACCATATATTTT. As protein: CASSAQTQGAVGNTIYF.

This clonotype was counted many times. This chain uses TRBV27 with TRBJ1-1; 7 bases are shared with TRBD1. Germline V lookup: CDR1 MNHEY, CDR2 SMNVEV (reference sequence). Germline trimming cut 5 bases from V and 4 bases from J; bases unmatched to any gene: 7. This CDR3 is 14 amino acids long. The CDR3 is CASSLQGLATEAFF. The CDR3 nucleotides are TGTGCCAGCAGTCTACAGGGGTTAGCCACTGAAGCTTTCTTT.

Ten or more counts support this clonotype. This chain uses TRBV20-1 with TRBJ2-7; 7 positions match TRBD1. The CDR3 totals 13 residues. V lost 1 base and J lost 4; bases outside the gene matches: 4. Germline V lookup: CDR1 DFQATT, CDR2 SNEGSKA (reference sequence). The CDR3 loop reads CSARVTGIYEQYF. The CDR3 nucleotides are TGCAGTGCTAGAGTGACAGGGATTTACGAGCAGTACTTC.

In this sample, this clonotype turned up many times. J is TRBJ2-7 and V is TRBV20-1; 7 bases agree with TRBD1. The length of the CDR3 is 14 residues. The V gene end was trimmed by 1 base and the J gene end by 1 base; junction bases not matched to a gene: 4. The V gene's germline CDR1 is DFQATT and CDR2 SNEGSKA (reference sequence). The CDR3 spells CSARGYRGSYEQYF. CDR3 nucleotides: TGCAGTGCTAGAGGATACAGGGGATCCTACGAGCAGTACTTC.

This clonotype has just a few counts. V is TRBV7-9 and J is TRBJ1-1; 7 bases map to TRBD1. With V trimmed by 10 bases and J by 4 bases, 9 bases remained unmatched. The germline V gene has CDR1 SEHNR and CDR2 FQNEAQ (reference sequence). The CDR3 is made up of 13 amino acids. This CDR3 reads CANSRDSSTEAFF. Here the CDR3 DNA reads TGTGCCAACTCCAGGGACAGCAGCACTGAAGCTTTCTTT.

Comment on this clonotype: A clone one base away is much larger, so this may be a read error. The chain couples TRBV28 to TRBJ2-7, with TRBD1 identical over 7 bases. Germline V CDR1 and CDR2: MDHEN, SYDVKM. The CDR3 loop spans 13 amino acids. CDR3 sequence reads: CTSSSSTGHEQYF. Written as DNA, the CDR3 is TGTACCAGCAGTTCCTCGACAGGGCACGAGCAGTACTTC.

CDR3 nucleotides: TGTGCCAGTAGTATGCCGGGATCTTACAATGAGCAGTTCTTC. Its protein is CASSMPGSYNEQFF. The rearrangement links TRBV19 to TRBJ2-1, with a weak D call TRBD2 (5 bases). The CDR3 totals 14 residues. Trimming removed 3 bases at V and 4 bases at J, with 10 bases between. In germline, CDR1 is LNHDA, CDR2 SQIVND (reference sequence).

This clonotype was counted between two and nine times. The chain couples TRBV20-1 to TRBJ2-7; tentatively, D is TRBD1 or TRBD2 (5 bases each). V lost 0 bases and J 2 bases, leaving 8 bases between the germline ends. The length of the CDR3 is 13 residues. Germline loops: CDR1 DFQATT, CDR2 SNEGSKA (reference sequence). This CDR3 is CSAREWGTYEQYF. As DNA, the CDR3 is TGCAGTGCTAGAGAATGGGGGACCTACGAGCAGTACTTC.

The V gene is TRBV19, the J gene TRBJ1-2; 9 bases are shared with TRBD1. The length of the CDR3 is 14 residues. J lost 2 bases, V lost 5 bases, and 3 bases had no gene match. Germline CDR1 and CDR2: LNHDA and SQIVND (reference sequence). CDR3 residues: CASSGTGINYGYTF. The CDR3 DNA follows: TGTGCCAGTAGTGGGACAGGGATCAACTATGGCTACACCTTC.

The chain has TRBV9 and TRBJ2-1; 7 bases map to TRBD2. V trimming: 4 bases; J trimming: 4 bases; junction bases outside the gene matches: 8. The CDR3 runs to 15 residues. Germline V gene data show CDR1 as SGDLS and CDR2 as YYNGEE. The CDR3 DNA sequence: TGTGCCAGCAGCCCTCTAGCGGAACTATACAATGAGCAGTTCTTC. Translated: CASSPLAELYNEQFF. The whole variable domain, remainder taken from reference TRBV9 and TRBJ2-1, is DSGVTQTPKHLITATGQRVTLRCSPRSGDLSVYWYQQSLDQGLQFLIQYYNGEERAKGNILERFSAQQFPDLHSELNLSSLELGDSALYFCASSPLAELYNEQFFGPGTRLTVL.

Many counts were recorded for this clonotype. V is TRBV12-3 or TRBV12-4 and J is TRBJ1-5; perhaps TRBD1 as D (5 bases). Trimming removed 3 bases from V and 3 bases from J, with 12 bases in between. The CDR3 totals 15 residues. In nucleotides, the CDR3 is TGTGCCAGCAGTTTCGGCAGGGAGGCCAATCAGCCCCAGCATTTT. The encoded protein is CASSFGREANQPQHF.

This clonotype was recorded a few times. The chain uses TRBV11-2 and TRBJ1-5, with D unresolved. The V end lost 5 bases, the J end lost 11 bases, and 10 bases lay between the germline ends. Germline-derived CDR1 and CDR2 are SGHAT and FQNNGV. The CDR3 covers 11 residues. CDR3 sequence (DNA): TGTGCCAGCAGCAGGACCTGGTCCCAGCATTTT. Its translation: CASSRTWSQHF.

This clonotype was detected only a few times. The chain has TRBV6-1 and TRBJ2-7; TRBD1 is a possible D gene (6 bases). V was cut by 3 bases and J by 2 bases, with 8 bases left in between. Germline V gene data show CDR1 as MNHNS and CDR2 as SASEGT. CDR3 length: 13 residues. The CDR3 nucleotides read TGTGCCAGCAGTGAGTCAGGGGCCTACGAGCAGTACTTC. It encodes CASSESGAYEQYF.